The 22 T cell receptor beta chains below come from one sample, sequenced in a study of shared clonotypes between healthy human individuals. Only in-frame clones appear in the TCRdb table, and some are missing; sequencing was by immunoSEQ multiplex PCR. The sample lists more than 1.2 million clones, 97% to 99% seen once, with about 0.4% in the top ten. Sequenced: naive CD4+ T cells sorted from blood. Documented subset: CD45RA+ positively selected. These receptor sequences come from a man aged 25-40 years in good health.

The J gene is TRBJ2-7, the V gene TRBV5-5, with D hard to call. V was shortened by 2 bases and J by 5 bases, with 17 bases between the two germline ends. The CDR3 has 15 residues. Germline values: CDR1 SGHKS, CDR2 YYEKEE (reference sequence). The CDR3 DNA follows: TGTGCCAGCAGCTTTTATGGCCGCGTGGGGAACGAGCAGTACTTC. This codes for CASSFYGRVGNEQYF.

This chain links TRBV5-5 with TRBJ2-3; 11 bases line up with TRBD2. Germline values: CDR1 SGHKS, CDR2 YYEKEE (reference sequence). CDR3 length: 16 residues. The V segment lost 4 bases and the J segment 2 bases; nucleotides outside the gene matches: 6. The DNA for the CDR3 is TGTGCCAGCAGCACCGGACTAGCGGGCCTCACAGATACGCAGTATTTT. This codes for CASSTGLAGLTDTQYF.

The chain links TRBV19 to TRBJ2-7; either TRBD1 or TRBD2 may fit D (5 bases each). Germline V gene data show CDR1 as LNHDA and CDR2 as SQIVND (reference sequence). The V and J ends lost 2 bases and 4 bases respectively, with 12 bases between them. This CDR3 is 14 amino acids long. CDR3 sequence reads: CASSIQGRNYEQYF. Here the CDR3 DNA reads TGTGCCAGTAGTATACAGGGACGGAATTACGAGCAGTACTTC.

The V call is TRBV28, the J call TRBJ2-7, with a possible D match to TRBD2 (6 bases). The V end was cut by 4 bases, the J end by 2 bases, with 18 bases between. Per the germline V gene, CDR1 is MDHEN and CDR2 is SYDVKM. This CDR3 is built from 16 residues. DNA of the CDR3: TGTGCCAGCAGTTCCGGAGGGTCTGATAATGCCTACGAGCAGTACTTC. Translating gives CASSSGGSDNAYEQYF.

The V and J genes are TRBV13 and TRBJ2-3; D not certain. The germline V and J ends were trimmed by 1 base and 5 bases, with 4 bases remaining between them. CDR1 is PRHDT and CDR2 is FYEKMQ in the germline V gene (reference sequence). The CDR3 covers 12 residues. CDR3 nucleotide sequence: TGTGCCAGCAGCTTAGTACAAGATACGCAGTATTTT. It is translated as CASSLVQDTQYF.

The V gene is TRBV5-4, the J gene TRBJ2-3; 12 bases agree with TRBD2. The CDR3 is 16 amino acids. Germline V lookup: CDR1 SGHNT, CDR2 YYREEE (reference sequence). J gave up 4 bases and V 3 bases, and 6 bases lay outside the gene matches. The CDR3 here is CASSSKLAGGPDTQYF. In DNA, the CDR3 is TGTGCCAGCAGCTCTAAACTAGCGGGAGGACCAGATACGCAGTATTTT.

The V gene is TRBV7-2, the J gene TRBJ2-7; D uncertain. CDR1 SGHTA and CDR2 FQGNSA come from the germline V gene. The CDR3 has 15 amino acids. Trimming left V 1 base short and J 3 bases short, with 13 bases between. CDR3 DNA sequence: TGTGCCAGCAGCTTAGTTATGGGGTCCCTCTACGAGCAGTACTTC. This sequence encodes CASSLVMGSLYEQYF. The full variable domain, rest sourced from reference TRBV7-2 and TRBJ2-7, is GAGVSQSPSNKVTEKGKDVELRCDPISGHTALYWYRQSLGQGLEFLIYFQGNSAPDKSGLPSDRFSAERTGGSVSTLTIQRTQQEDSAVYLCASSLVMGSLYEQYFGPGTRLTVT.

This clone was detected only a few times. Other DNA sequences within the sample encode an identical CDR3. J is TRBJ2-3 and V is TRBV7-2, with D hard to call. The germline V gene encodes CDR1 SGHTA and CDR2 FQGNSA. The CDR3 runs to 11 residues. V shed 3 bases and J shed 5 bases, with 3 bases lying between them. The DNA of the CDR3 is TGTGCCAGCAGCTTGGAAGATACGCAGTATTTT. The encoded protein is CASSLEDTQYF.

This clone was detected only once. This specimen includes other DNA sequences encoding the same CDR3. The J gene is TRBJ2-5, the V gene TRBV9; 7 nucleotides line up with TRBD2. With V trimmed by 1 base and J by 1 base, 1 base remained unmatched. The CDR3 is 14 residues long. In germline, CDR1 is SGDLS, CDR2 YYNGEE. The CDR3 DNA sequence: TGTGCCAGCAGCGTATCTAGCGGCCAAGAGACCCAGTACTTC. Protein product: CASSVSSGQETQYF.

The V and J genes are TRBV11-3 and TRBJ2-3, with D uncertain. Germline CDR1 and CDR2: SGHNT and YENEEA. The germline V and J ends were trimmed by 3 bases and 5 bases, with 15 bases remaining between them. The CDR3 runs to 15 residues. The CDR3 DNA sequence: TGTGCCAGCAGCTTGACCCTCTGGGGTGGAGATACGCAGTATTTT. Protein: CASSLTLWGGDTQYF.

The rearrangement uses TRBV6-1 and TRBJ1-1, with D unclear. This CDR3 has 13 residues. CDR1 is MNHNS and CDR2 is SASEGT in the germline V gene. The germline V and J ends were trimmed by 6 bases and 0 bases, with 8 bases remaining between them. The CDR3 loop reads CASRVQMNTEAFF. In nucleotides, the CDR3 is TGTGCCAGCAGGGTGCAGATGAACACTGAAGCTTTCTTT.

The V gene is TRBV6-5, the J gene TRBJ2-7, with 7 bases fitting TRBD1. Germline CDR1 reads MNHEY; CDR2 reads SVGAGI. V gave up 5 bases and J gave up 4 bases; unmatched junction bases: 5. This CDR3 contains 13 residues. CDR3 region: CASSPRGLYEQYF. DNA of the CDR3: TGTGCCAGCAGTCCCAGGGGGTTGTACGAGCAGTACTTC.

Comment on this clone: The sample contains more than one DNA sequence encoding this CDR3. The rearrangement uses TRBV9 and TRBJ2-1; 8 bases map to TRBD2. The CDR3 covers 16 residues. CDR1 and CDR2 from the germline V gene are SGDLS and YYNGEE. V shed 4 bases, J shed 0 bases, and the junction held 6 bases outside the gene matches. CDR3 protein: CASSLTSGSSYNEQFF. The CDR3 region has the DNA TGTGCCAGCAGCCTAACTAGCGGTAGCTCCTACAATGAGCAGTTCTTC.

V gene TRBV19 combines with J gene TRBJ1-1; D is unresolved. The CDR3 covers 14 residues. Trimming took off 4 bases at V and 6 bases at J, with 15 bases between the two ends. Germline V gives CDR1 LNHDA, CDR2 SQIVND (reference sequence). Here the CDR3 reads CASSTSGSAAEAFF. The CDR3 DNA follows: TGTGCCAGTAGTACCTCGGGGAGCGCGGCTGAAGCTTTCTTT.

This chain links TRBV11-3 with TRBJ2-7; 9 positions agree with TRBD2. V was pared by 4 bases and J by 6 bases, with 16 bases of the junction left unmatched. Germline V gives CDR1 SGHNT, CDR2 YENEEA. The CDR3 spans 17 residues. CDR3 amino acids: CASSSHRGAGGRIEQYF. Written as DNA, the CDR3 is TGTGCCAGCAGCTCCCACCGCGGAGCGGGAGGTCGAATCGAGCAGTACTTC.

The V and J genes are TRBV5-1 and TRBJ1-5; D possibly corresponds to TRBD1 (6 bases). Germline loops: CDR1 SGHRS, CDR2 YFSETQ. CDR3 size: 15 residues. The V end was cut by 5 bases, the J end by 2 bases, with 14 bases between. The CDR3 DNA follows: TGCGCCAGCAGACTCACAGGGTCGGGCAATCAGCCCCAGCATTTT. This gives the protein CASRLTGSGNQPQHF.

The chain is built from TRBV6-6 and TRBJ1-5; 7 bases are shared with TRBD1. Germline values: CDR1 MNHNY, CDR2 SVGAGI (reference sequence). The CDR3 is 15 residues long. With 6 bases clipped from V and 1 base from J, the junction kept 6 bases outside the gene matches. DNA for the CDR3: TGTGCCAGCAGAGCACAGGGGCCAAGCAATCAGCCCCAGCATTTT. Translating gives CASRAQGPSNQPQHF.

The V gene is TRBV9, the J gene TRBJ2-5; the D call may be TRBD1 or TRBD2 (5 bases each). The CDR3 runs 16 residues. Germline CDR1 is SGDLS and CDR2 is YYNGEE. Trimming removed 0 bases from V and 3 bases from J, with 15 bases in between. In DNA form, the CDR3 reads TGTGCCAGCAGCGTAGAGGGGACGGGCGGAAAAGAGACCCAGTACTTC. This codes for CASSVEGTGGKETQYF.

The chain recombines TRBV9 with TRBJ2-3; TRBD1 might be the D (6 bases). Deletions cut 4 bases from V and 6 bases from J, with 15 bases between. The germline V gene encodes CDR1 SGDLS and CDR2 YYNGEE. The CDR3 sequence is 14 residues long. CDR3 in amino acids: CASSFSGTLDTQYF. For the CDR3, the DNA is TGTGCCAGCAGCTTCTCCGGGACATTGGATACGCAGTATTTT.

V is TRBV9 and J is TRBJ1-1; possibly TRBD1 for D (5 bases). Germline CDR1 reads SGDLS; CDR2 reads YYNGEE. CDR3 length equals 12 residues. The V end lost 0 bases, the J end lost 8 bases, and 8 bases lay between the germline ends. The DNA for the CDR3 is TGTGCCAGCAGCGTAGTGGGGCAAGAAGCTTTCTTT. Translation: CASSVVGQEAFF.

The chain couples TRBV5-4 to TRBJ2-1; D gene uncertain. This CDR3 has 15 residues. Trimming pared 4 bases from V and 9 bases from J, leaving 20 bases between. CDR1 is SGHNT and CDR2 is YYREEE in the germline V gene (reference sequence). The CDR3 loop reads CASSVGPLAVTEQFF. The CDR3 coding sequence is TGTGCCAGCAGCGTGGGCCCGTTGGCGGTGACTGAGCAGTTCTTC.

The chain is built from TRBV27 and TRBJ1-5, with D possibly matching TRBD1 (5 bases). Germline V lookup: CDR1 MNHEY, CDR2 SMNVEV (reference sequence). The germline V and J ends were trimmed by 6 bases and 0 bases, with 15 bases remaining between them. This CDR3 has 16 residues. The CDR3 region has the DNA TGTGCCAGCAGGTCGTCGGGACGGAATAGCAATCAGCCCCAGCATTTT. This sequence encodes CASRSSGRNSNQPQHF.